A selection of T cell receptor beta chains follows, all from one sample in a study of T cell clonotyping in hematopoietic cell transplantation. Data came from immunoSEQ multiplex PCR; TCRdb stores just in-frame clones and leaves some out. The table shows about 8,000 clones, with 81% occurring only once. Material: peripheral blood mononuclear cells, obtained 180 days after allogeneic stem cell transplant. The receptor source for this set is a female patient in her forties or fifties who had an allogeneic stem cell transplant from an unrelated donor, so the T cells may come from the graft donor. Some clones in this sample may be carry-over from other donors' samples. CDR3s include the opening cysteine and the closing phenylalanine or tryptophan. D genes are given only for firm matches. Some rows mark clone size as missing; the rest say once, few, many or name a class of expanded clone.

>TRBV2|TRBJ1-6|NA|NA
TGTGCCAGCAGGGCCGCGTGGGCCTGGAATTCACCCCTCCACTTT
CASRAAWAWNSPLHF
>TRBV9|TRBJ2-5|NA|NA
TGTGCCAGCAGCGTGGGGCCCTGGGAGACCCAGTACTTC
CASSVGPWETQYF
>TRBV19|TRBJ1-2|TRBD1|NA
TGTGCCAGTAGACCCTCCGGGACAGTGAGGGGCTACACCTTC
CASRPSGTVRGYTF
>TRBV4-3|TRBJ2-7|NA|NA
TGCGCCAGCAGCCAAGACACGAACTACGAGCAGTACTTC
CASSQDTNYEQYF
>TRBV6-4|TRBJ2-7|NA|NA
TGTGCCAGCGGCCAGCGGAAGTGCAACTACGAGCAGTACTTC
CASGQRKCNYEQYF
>TRBV27|TRBJ2-7|TRBD1|NA
TGTGCCAGCAGTACCAAACGGACAGGGTACGACGAGCAGTACTTC
CASSTKRTGYDEQYF
>TRBV15|TRBJ1-1|NA|NA
TGTGCCACCAGCAGTCTAGGAAAAGGAGCTTTCTTT
CATSSLGKGAFF
>TRBV7-2|TRBJ2-7|NA|NA
TGTGCCAGCAGCTTAAACGGTTGGGACGAGCAGTACTTC
CASSLNGWDEQYF
>TRBV28|TRBJ2-1|TRBD2|NA
TGTGCCAGCAGTACCCGGCCTAGCGGGTACAATGAGCAGTTCTTC
CASSTRPSGYNEQFF
>TRBV11-2|TRBJ2-7|TRBD1|NA
TGTGCCAGCAGCTTAGGATTCGGGCAGGGGGCGGGCGAGCAGTACTTC
CASSLGFGQGAGEQYF
>TRBV2|TRBJ1-6|TRBD1|NA
TGTGCCAGCAGCGGACAGGGCCGAAATTCACCCCTCCACTTT
CASSGQGRNSPLHF
>TRBV30|TRBJ2-7|TRBD1|NA
TGTGCCTGGACGAAACAGGGGATGGACGAGCAGTACTTC
CAWTKQGMDEQYF
>TRBV4-2|TRBJ2-7|TRBD2|NA
TGTGCCAGCAGCCAAGATTTAGCGGGGGGCCTCCTCTCCTACGAGCAGTACTTC
CASSQDLAGGLLSYEQYF
>TRBV7-9|TRBJ2-7|NA|NA
TGTGCCAGCAGCTCTCTTGGAACAGACCGAACCTACGAGCAGTACTTC
CASSSLGTDRTYEQYF
>TRBV7-2|TRBJ2-7|NA|NA
TGTGCCAGCAGCCTGGGGGCGAACGAGCAGTACTTC
CASSLGANEQYF
>TRBV5-8|TRBJ1-1|NA|NA
TGTGCCAGCAGCCAAGTCAGGGGAAGGACTGAAGCTTTCTTT
CASSQVRGRTEAFF
>TRBV5-1|TRBJ2-2|NA|NA
TGCGCCAGCAGCTTGGCCCAAGGCCAAAGGGGGGAGCTGTTTTTT
CASSLAQGQRGELFF
>TRBV7-2|TRBJ1-6|NA|few
TGTGCCAGCAGCTTAGATCGGAATTCACCCCTCCACTTT
CASSLDRNSPLHF
>TRBV7-6|TRBJ1-1|NA|NA
TGTGCCAGCAGCTCCGGACAGATTAACACTGAAGCTTTCTTT
CASSSGQINTEAFF
>TRBV6-1|TRBJ2-7|NA|NA
TGTGCCATCGGGACACAGAGCTCCTACGAGCAGTACTTC
CAIGTQSSYEQYF
>TRBV19|TRBJ1-2|NA|NA
TGTGCCAGTAGAATGGGAGAGAACACGATCTATGGCTACACCTTC
CASRMGENTIYGYTF
>TRBV6-6|TRBJ1-5|TRBD1|few
TGTGCCAGCATGGGACAGCCCAATCAGCCCCAGCATTTT
CASMGQPNQPQHF
>TRBV7-2|TRBJ2-7|NA|NA
TGTGCCAGCAGCCGGAGTTGGGACTACGAGCAGTACTTC
CASSRSWDYEQYF
>TRBV14|TRBJ1-2|TRBD1|NA
TGTGCCAGCAGCCAATTCCAACAGGGGATCGGCTATGGCTACACCTTC
CASSQFQQGIGYGYTF
>TRBV2|TRBJ1-6|NA|NA
TGTGCCAGCAGTGGCTCGTCACCCCTCCACTTT
CASSGSSPLHF
>TRBV19|TRBJ1-1|NA|NA
TGTGCCAGCCACCGGGAGACCACTGAAGCTTTCTTT
CASHRETTEAFF